The subject of this entry is one TCR beta chain. This sample was included in a study of T cell changes during pregnancy in multiple sclerosis. The J segment lost 2 bases and the V segment lost 4 bases, leaving 3 bases of the junction unmatched. The germline V gene encodes CDR1 SGHNT and CDR2 YYREEE (reference sequence). The CDR3 runs 14 residues. This table comes from immunoSEQ multiplex PCR, and its TCRdb copy is limited to in-frame clones, with some not included. Among about 70,000 clones listed, around 90% were seen once. The TCR comes from a female donor in good health, enrolled as a control in a pregnancy study. The specimen was peripheral blood, collected in the second trimester of pregnancy. This rearrangement joins TRBV5-4 to TRBJ2-7; 10 positions agree with TRBD1. CDR3 sequence: CASSRDRGPYEQYF. CDR3 sequence (DNA): TGTGCCAGCAGCCGGGACAGGGGTCCCTACGAGCAGTACTTC.